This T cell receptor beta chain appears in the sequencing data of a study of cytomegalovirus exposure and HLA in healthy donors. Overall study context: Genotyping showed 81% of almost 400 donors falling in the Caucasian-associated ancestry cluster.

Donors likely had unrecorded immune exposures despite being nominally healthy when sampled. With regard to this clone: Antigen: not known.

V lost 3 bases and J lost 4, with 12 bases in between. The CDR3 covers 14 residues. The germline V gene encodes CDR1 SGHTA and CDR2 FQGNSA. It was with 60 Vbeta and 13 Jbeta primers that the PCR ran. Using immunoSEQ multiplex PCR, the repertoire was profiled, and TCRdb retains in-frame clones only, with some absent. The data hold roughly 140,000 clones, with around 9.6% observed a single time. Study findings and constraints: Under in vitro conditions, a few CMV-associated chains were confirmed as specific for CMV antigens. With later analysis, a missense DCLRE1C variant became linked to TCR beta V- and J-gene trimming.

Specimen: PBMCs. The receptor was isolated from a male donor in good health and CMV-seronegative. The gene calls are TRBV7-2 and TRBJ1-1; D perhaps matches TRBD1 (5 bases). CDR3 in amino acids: CASSLDGRGTEAFF. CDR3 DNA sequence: TGTGCCAGCAGCTTGGACGGAAGGGGCACTGAAGCTTTCTTT.